The rows below give T cell receptor beta chains drawn from one sample of a study of cytomegalovirus exposure and HLA in healthy donors. Sequencing used immunoSEQ multiplex PCR; TCRdb keeps in-frame clones, though not all of them. The repertoire holds about 150,000 clones, with around 80% as singletons. Sequenced sample: PBMCs. The receptors originated from a male donor in good health and CMV-seronegative. The CDR3 runs from the conserved cysteine through the conserved F or W. The D gene is left open where the match is weak. Where a row states a size, it is once, few, many or the class of an expanded clone; other rows omit it.

j_gene | d_gene | abundance | v_gene | CDR3aa | CDR3nt
TRBJ1-4 | NA | NA | TRBV19 | CASSLGATTNEKLFF | TGTGCCAGTAGTCTGGGGGCGACAACTAATGAAAAACTGTTTTTT
TRBJ1-6 | NA | NA | TRBV4-1 | CASSQVRGNSPLHF | TGCGCCAGCAGCCAAGTGAGGGGGAATTCACCCCTCCACTTT
TRBJ2-5 | TRBD2 | NA | TRBV10-2 | CASSESGVSGGGKTQYF | TGCGCCAGCAGTGAGTCGGGGGTTAGCGGGGGTGGAAAGACCCAGTACTTC
TRBJ2-2 | NA | once | TRBV6-5 | CASSYGLWGAGELFF | TGTGCCAGCAGTTACGGACTATGGGGAGCTGGGGAGCTGTTTTTT
TRBJ2-3 | NA | NA | TRBV5-1 | CASSPPGEASTDTQYF | TGCGCCAGCAGCCCCCCGGGGGAAGCTAGCACAGATACGCAGTATTTT
TRBJ1-2 | NA | NA | TRBV6-5 | CATGDFYGYTF | TGTGCCACCGGGGACTTCTATGGCTACACCTTC
TRBJ1-4 | NA | few | TRBV6-1 | CASSVGGIGEKLFF | TGTGCCAGCAGCGTAGGGGGAATTGGCGAAAAACTGTTTTTT
TRBJ2-6 | NA | NA | TRBV27 | CASSFQHLSSGANVLTF | TGTGCCAGCAGTTTCCAACACCTCAGCTCTGGGGCCAACGTCCTGACTTTC
TRBJ2-5 | TRBD1 | NA | TRBV10-3 | CAISGQGEETQYF | TGTGCCATCAGTGGACAGGGGGAAGAGACCCAGTACTTC
TRBJ2-1 | TRBD1 | NA | TRBV30 | CAWSVLGQGDNEQFF | TGTGCCTGGAGTGTACTGGGCCAGGGGGACAATGAGCAGTTCTTC
TRBJ1-5 | NA | NA | TRBV19 | CASSMIRDQPQHF | TGTGCCAGTAGTATGATCAGGGATCAGCCCCAGCATTTT
TRBJ1-1 | NA | NA | TRBV9 | CASSVNPAEAFF | TGTGCCAGCAGCGTAAACCCGGCTGAAGCTTTCTTT
TRBJ2-1 | NA | NA | TRBV5-1 | CASSLASPQSSYNEQFF | TGCGCCAGCAGCTTGGCTAGCCCTCAGAGCTCCTACAATGAGCAGTTCTTC
TRBJ1-2 | NA | NA | TRBV30 | CAWNSGQLYGYTF | TGTGCCTGGAACTCCGGACAGCTCTATGGCTACACCTTC
TRBJ1-3 | TRBD1 | NA | TRBV5-1 | CASSLQTGGDSGNTIYF | TGCGCCAGCAGCCTTCAGACAGGGGGCGACTCTGGAAACACCATATATTTT
TRBJ2-3 | TRBD1 | few | TRBV7-2 | CASSLPDRGTQYF | TGTGCCAGCAGCTTGCCGGACAGGGGAACGCAGTATTTT
TRBJ1-5 | NA | once | TRBV18 | CASSLIGQNSNQPQHF | TGTGCCAGCTCACTGATCGGACAAAATAGCAATCAGCCCCAGCATTTT